This T cell receptor beta chain was recorded in a study of blood T cell repertoires in COVID-19. Study-level background: Sources were T cells, B-cell-depleted T cells, or PBMCs; the material itself was cDNA or gDNA.

Only in-frame clones appear in the TCRdb table, and some are missing; sequencing was by immunoSEQ multiplex PCR. Here the sample spans hundreds of thousands of clones, about 85% being singletons. The germline CDR1 and CDR2 sequences are KGHSH and LQKENI. The CDR3 runs 14 residues. Trimming shortened V by 5 bases and J by 1 base, and 12 bases separated the two germline ends. The sequenced sample consisted of peripheral blood. The chain links TRBV18 to TRBJ2-7; weak D call: TRBD2 (6 bases). The clonotype was recovered from a human donor in a cohort sampled during active COVID-19. The CDR3 loop reads CASSNLAESYEQYF. CDR3 bases: TGTGCCAGCTCAAACTTAGCGGAATCCTACGAGCAGTACTTC.